Here is one T cell receptor beta chain with its context. Looked up from germline, CDR1 is SEHNR and CDR2 is FQNEAQ (reference sequence). V dropped 5 bases and J dropped 6 bases, with 13 bases sitting between them. There are 13 residues in the CDR3. This sample was taken from a study of T-cell reconstitution after alpha-beta-depleted transplantation in children. The TCRbeta library was prepared with unique molecular identifiers. In TCRdb, the PCR reads were re-called with MiXCR into one record per CDR3 protein. The sample shows around 600,000 distinct CDR3 sequences, around 17% of them seen only once. The source of this sequence is a human donor who donated a stem cell graft to a child with acute myeloid leukemia. V is TRBV7-9 and J is TRBJ1-1; D ambiguous. The input for sequencing was PBMCs from the stem cell graft donor, taken from the stem cell graft. CDR3 in DNA: TGTGCCAGCAGCCCCCCCCCATGGCCTGAAGCTTTCTTT. It codes for CASSPPPWPEAFF. Combining the CDR3 with reference TRBV7-9 and TRBJ1-1 gives the whole variable domain DTGVSQNPRHKITKRGQNVTFRCDPISEHNRLYWYRQTLGQGPEFLTYFQNEAQLEKSRLLSDRFSAERPKGSFSTLEIQRTEQGDSAMYLCASSPPPWPEAFFGQGTRLTVV.